Listed below are T cell receptor beta chains from one sample, sequenced in a study of blood T cell repertoires in COVID-19. TCRdb's table, derived via immunoSEQ multiplex PCR, lists solely in-frame clones and lacks some. The repertoire holds roughly 400,000 clones, with 70% to 90% as singletons. The sample was PBMCs or T cells enriched from blood (not recorded which). The receptor set was obtained from a woman aged 18-29 years who had been exposed to COVID-19. The CDR3 runs from the conserved cysteine through the conserved F or W. D genes are given only for firm matches. Clone size appears in some rows only: once, few, many, or a class for an expanded clone.

cdr3_aa cdr3_nt clone_size v_call d_call j_call
CASNRGLGYEQYF TGTGCCAGCAACAGGGGACTCGGCTACGAGCAGTACTTC NA TRBV6-5 NA TRBJ2-7
CASSFLRLAAGELFF TGTGCCAGCAGTTTCCTGCGACTAGCGGCCGGGGAGCTGTTTTTT NA TRBV28 TRBD2 TRBJ2-2
CASSQGQNMNTEAFF TGCGCCAGCAGCCAAGGACAGAACATGAACACTGAAGCTTTCTTT NA TRBV4-3 NA TRBJ1-1
CASSQGDNEKLFF TGTGCCAGCTCACAGGGGGATAATGAAAAACTGTTTTTT NA TRBV18 NA TRBJ1-4
CASSGVAGGTGELFF TGTGCCAGCAGTGGTGTGGCAGGGGGGACCGGGGAGCTGTTTTTT once TRBV2 NA TRBJ2-2
CASSRDRGRNYGYTF TGCGCCAGCAGCCGAGACAGGGGAAGGAACTATGGCTACACCTTC NA TRBV4-3 TRBD1 TRBJ1-2
CASSYAGVGYGYTF TGTGCCAGCAGTTACGCCGGGGTCGGGTATGGCTACACCTTC NA TRBV6-5 NA TRBJ1-2
CASSLSPGSYEQYF TGTGCCAGCAGTTTATCCCCCGGGTCCTACGAGCAGTACTTC NA TRBV27 NA TRBJ2-7
CASSYSKGGGDNQPQHF TGTGCCAGCAGTTACTCGAAGGGCGGAGGGGACAATCAGCCCCAGCATTTT once TRBV6-2/TRBV6-3 NA TRBJ1-5
CASSQLGTGIYF TGTGCCAGCAGCCAATTGGGGACAGGGATCTACTTC once TRBV7-9 TRBD1 TRBJ2-7
CASSMRSQETQYF TGCGCCAGCAGCATGAGGAGCCAGGAGACCCAGTACTTC few TRBV5-1 NA TRBJ2-5
CASRQDYYNSPLHF TGTGCCAGCAGGCAGGATTACTATAATTCACCCCTCCACTTT NA TRBV28 NA TRBJ1-6
CASSPPIQPEAFF TGTGCCAGCTCACCACCAATACAGCCTGAAGCTTTCTTT NA TRBV18 NA TRBJ1-1
CASRTPAGPITAFF TGTGCCAGCAGAACCCCGGCAGGGCCCATTACGGCTTTCTTT NA TRBV7-2 NA TRBJ1-1
CASSLGEDEKLFF TGTGCCAGCAGTCTAGGGGAGGATGAAAAACTGTTTTTT few TRBV7-9 NA TRBJ1-4
CASRPEGLAGLPDTQYF TGTGCCAGCAGACCCGAGGGACTAGCGGGATTACCAGATACGCAGTATTTT NA TRBV28 TRBD2 TRBJ2-3